Below, one T cell receptor beta chain is given with its context. Its antigen is unknown. These data come from a study of response to subunit inactivated influenza vaccine. Notes on the study in general: Each seasonal flu vaccination may recruit only limited new T cells, authors suggested.

TCRdb reanalysed the RT-PCR reads using MiXCR and keeps one entry per CDR3 protein. The sample yields hundreds of thousands of distinct CDR3 sequences, about 18% seen once. The CDR3 runs 13 residues. Germline CDR1 is LNHNV and CDR2 is YYDKDF (reference sequence). Trimming stripped 4 bases from V and 2 bases from J, with 7 bases between. V and J are TRBV15 and TRBJ2-3, with unresolved D. The material was PBMCs from blood, obtained less than 6 days after vaccination. The receptor was derived from a man aged 45-65 years who received an inactivated influenza vaccine. The CDR3 DNA reads TGTGCCACCAGCACAGGCACCACAGATACGCAGTATTTT. It translates to CATSTGTTDTQYF.